This TCR beta chain was obtained from a study of PD-L1 blockade in urothelial cancer. Study summary: Samples came from 3 weeks, at the second dose, and 6 weeks into treatment.

V lost 3 bases to trimming and J lost 8 bases; unmatched junction nucleotides: 5. Germline loops: CDR1 SEHNR, CDR2 FQNEAQ (reference sequence). This CDR3 region has 15 residues. This sample's time point: pretreatment peripheral blood. Generated by immunoSEQ multiplex PCR, the TCRdb table keeps only in-frame clones and is missing some. Of tens of thousands of clones in the sample, approximately 81% were seen once. The clonotype was recovered from a man in his sixties with urothelial cancer. The sample was PBMCs, taken around atezolizumab (anti-PD-L1) treatment. This rearrangement joins TRBV7-9 to TRBJ1-4; 11 nucleotides line up with TRBD1. The CDR3 is CASSFGWDRGEKLFF. CDR3 nucleotides: TGTGCCAGCAGCTTTGGCTGGGACAGGGGGGAAAAACTGTTTTTT.